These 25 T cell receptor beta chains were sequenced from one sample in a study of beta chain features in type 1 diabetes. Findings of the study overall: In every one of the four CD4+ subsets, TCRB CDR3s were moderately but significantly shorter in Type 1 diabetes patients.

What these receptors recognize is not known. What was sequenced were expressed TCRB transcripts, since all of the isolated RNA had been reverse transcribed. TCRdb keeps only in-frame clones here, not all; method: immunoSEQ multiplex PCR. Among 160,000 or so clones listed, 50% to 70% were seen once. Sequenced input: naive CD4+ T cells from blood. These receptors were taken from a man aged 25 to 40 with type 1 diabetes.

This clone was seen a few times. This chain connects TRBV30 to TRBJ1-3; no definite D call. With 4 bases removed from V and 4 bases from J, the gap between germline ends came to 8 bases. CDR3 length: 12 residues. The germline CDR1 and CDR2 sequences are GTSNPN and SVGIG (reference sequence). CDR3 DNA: TGTGCCTGGATGACGGGAGGAAACACCATATATTTT. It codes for CAWMTGGNTIYF.

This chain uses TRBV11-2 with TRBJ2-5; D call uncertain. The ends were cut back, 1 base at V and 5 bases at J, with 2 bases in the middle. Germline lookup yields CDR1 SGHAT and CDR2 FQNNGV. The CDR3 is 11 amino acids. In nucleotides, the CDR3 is TGTGCCAGCAGCTTAGGGGAGACCCAGTACTTC. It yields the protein CASSLGETQYF. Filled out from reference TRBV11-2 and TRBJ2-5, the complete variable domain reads EAGVAQSPRYKIIEKRQSVAFWCNPISGHATLYWYQQILGQGPKLLIQFQNNGVVDDSQLPKDRFSAERLKGVDSTLKIQPAKLEDSAVYLCASSLGETQYFGPGTRLLVL.

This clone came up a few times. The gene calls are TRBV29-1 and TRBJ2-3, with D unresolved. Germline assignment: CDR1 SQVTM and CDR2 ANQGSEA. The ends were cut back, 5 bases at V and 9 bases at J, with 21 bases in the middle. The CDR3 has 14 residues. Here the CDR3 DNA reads TGCAGCGTTCGGCAGGCCCCCGCCAAAGCGACGCAGTATTTT. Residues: CSVRQAPAKATQYF.

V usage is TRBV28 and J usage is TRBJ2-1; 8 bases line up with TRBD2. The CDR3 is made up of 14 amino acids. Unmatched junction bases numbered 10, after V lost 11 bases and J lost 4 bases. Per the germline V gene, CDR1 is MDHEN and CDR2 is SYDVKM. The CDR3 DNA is TGTGCCGGCCGCAGCGGGGGACCATACAATGAGCAGTTCTTC. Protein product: CAGRSGGPYNEQFF.

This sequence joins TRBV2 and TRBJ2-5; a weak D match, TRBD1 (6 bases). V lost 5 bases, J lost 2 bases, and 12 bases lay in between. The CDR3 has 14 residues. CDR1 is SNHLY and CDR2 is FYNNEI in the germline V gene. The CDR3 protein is CASSTYRDQETQYF. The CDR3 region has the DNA TGTGCCAGCAGTACTTACAGGGATCAAGAGACCCAGTACTTC.

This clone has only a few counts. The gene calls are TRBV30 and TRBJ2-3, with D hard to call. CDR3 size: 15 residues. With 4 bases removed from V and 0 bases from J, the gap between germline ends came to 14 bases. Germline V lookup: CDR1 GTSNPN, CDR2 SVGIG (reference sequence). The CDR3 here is CAWTRLGTSTDTQYF. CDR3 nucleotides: TGTGCCTGGACTAGATTAGGCACTAGCACAGATACGCAGTATTTT.

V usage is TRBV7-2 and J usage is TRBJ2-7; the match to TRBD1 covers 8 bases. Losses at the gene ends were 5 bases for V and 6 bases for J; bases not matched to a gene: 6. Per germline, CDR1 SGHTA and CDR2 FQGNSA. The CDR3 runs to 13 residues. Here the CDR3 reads CASSVRDRSEQYF. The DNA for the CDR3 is TGTGCCAGCAGCGTCCGGGACAGGAGCGAGCAGTACTTC.

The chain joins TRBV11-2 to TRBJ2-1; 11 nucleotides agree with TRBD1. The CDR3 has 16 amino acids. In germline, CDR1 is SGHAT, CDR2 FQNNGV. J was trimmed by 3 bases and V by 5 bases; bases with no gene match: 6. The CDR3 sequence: CASSAGQGASYNEQFF. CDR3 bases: TGTGCCAGCAGCGCCGGACAGGGGGCAAGCTACAATGAGCAGTTCTTC.

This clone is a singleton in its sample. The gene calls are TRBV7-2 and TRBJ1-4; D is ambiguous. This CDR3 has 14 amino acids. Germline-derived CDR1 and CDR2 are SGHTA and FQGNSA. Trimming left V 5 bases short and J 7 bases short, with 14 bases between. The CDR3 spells CASSVGGLSEKLFF. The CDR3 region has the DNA TGTGCCAGCAGCGTCGGAGGTTTAAGTGAAAAACTGTTTTTT.

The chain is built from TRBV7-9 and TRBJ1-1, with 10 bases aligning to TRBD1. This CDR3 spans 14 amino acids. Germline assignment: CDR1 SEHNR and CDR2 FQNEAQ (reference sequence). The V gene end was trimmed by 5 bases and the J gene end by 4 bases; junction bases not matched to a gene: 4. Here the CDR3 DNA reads TGTGCCAGCAGCCCTAGGACAGGGGGCACTGAAGCTTTCTTT. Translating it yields CASSPRTGGTEAFF.

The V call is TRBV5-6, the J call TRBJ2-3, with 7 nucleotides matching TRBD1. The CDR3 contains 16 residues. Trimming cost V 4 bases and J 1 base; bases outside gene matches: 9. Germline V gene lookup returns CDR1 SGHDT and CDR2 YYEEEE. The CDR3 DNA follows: TGTGCCAGCAGCCCGCGACAGGGATCACGCACAGATACGCAGTATTTT. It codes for CASSPRQGSRTDTQYF.

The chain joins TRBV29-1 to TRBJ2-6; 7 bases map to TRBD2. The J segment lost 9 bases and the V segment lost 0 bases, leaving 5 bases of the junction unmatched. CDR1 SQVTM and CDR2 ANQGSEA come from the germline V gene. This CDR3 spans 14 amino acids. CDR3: CSVEDPREGNVLTF. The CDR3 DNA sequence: TGCAGCGTTGAAGATCCTAGGGAGGGCAACGTCCTGACTTTC.

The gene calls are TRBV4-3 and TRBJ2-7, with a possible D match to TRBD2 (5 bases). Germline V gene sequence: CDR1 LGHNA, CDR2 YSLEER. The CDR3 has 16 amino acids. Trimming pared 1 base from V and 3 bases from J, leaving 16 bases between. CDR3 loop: CASSQVVEGSVYEQYF. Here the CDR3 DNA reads TGCGCCAGCAGCCAAGTCGTAGAAGGGAGTGTCTACGAGCAGTACTTC.

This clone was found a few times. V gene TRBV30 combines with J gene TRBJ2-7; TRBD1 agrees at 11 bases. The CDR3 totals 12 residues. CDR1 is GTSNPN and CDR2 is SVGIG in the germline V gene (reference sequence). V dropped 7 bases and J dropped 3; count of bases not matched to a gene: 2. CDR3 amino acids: CAYGTGGYEQYF. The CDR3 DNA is TGTGCCTACGGGACAGGGGGCTACGAGCAGTACTTC.

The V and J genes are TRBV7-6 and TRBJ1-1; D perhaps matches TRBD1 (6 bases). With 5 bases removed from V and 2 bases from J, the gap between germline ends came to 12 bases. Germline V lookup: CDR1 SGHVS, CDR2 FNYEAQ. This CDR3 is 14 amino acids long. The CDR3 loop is CASSLRDINTEAFF. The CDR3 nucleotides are TGTGCCAGCAGCCTCCGGGACATAAACACTGAAGCTTTCTTT.

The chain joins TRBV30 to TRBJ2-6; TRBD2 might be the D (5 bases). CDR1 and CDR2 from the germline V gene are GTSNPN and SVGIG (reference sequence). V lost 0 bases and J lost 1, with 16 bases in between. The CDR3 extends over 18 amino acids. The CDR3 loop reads CAWSVQLFGLSGANVLTF. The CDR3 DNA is TGTGCCTGGAGTGTACAACTCTTCGGACTTTCTGGGGCCAACGTCCTGACTTTC.

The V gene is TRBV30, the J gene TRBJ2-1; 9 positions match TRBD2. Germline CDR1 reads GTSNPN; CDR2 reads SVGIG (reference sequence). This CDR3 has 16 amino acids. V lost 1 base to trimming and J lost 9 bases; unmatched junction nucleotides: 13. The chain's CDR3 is CAWSASRGGWPLEQFF. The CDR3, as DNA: TGTGCCTGGAGTGCCTCGCGGGGGGGATGGCCGCTTGAGCAGTTCTTC.

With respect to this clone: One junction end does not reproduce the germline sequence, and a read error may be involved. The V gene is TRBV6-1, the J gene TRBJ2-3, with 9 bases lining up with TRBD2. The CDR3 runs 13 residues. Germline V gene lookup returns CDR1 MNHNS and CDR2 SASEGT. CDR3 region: CASRGTSRDTQYF. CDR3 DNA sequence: TGTGCCAGCAGGGGGACTAGCAGAGATACGCAGTATTTT.

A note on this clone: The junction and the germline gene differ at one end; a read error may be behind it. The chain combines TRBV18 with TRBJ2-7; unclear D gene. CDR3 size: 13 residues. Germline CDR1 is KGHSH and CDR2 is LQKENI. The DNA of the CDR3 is TGTGCCAGCTCGCCACAGAACTCCTACGAGCAGTACTTC. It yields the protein CASSPQNSYEQYF.

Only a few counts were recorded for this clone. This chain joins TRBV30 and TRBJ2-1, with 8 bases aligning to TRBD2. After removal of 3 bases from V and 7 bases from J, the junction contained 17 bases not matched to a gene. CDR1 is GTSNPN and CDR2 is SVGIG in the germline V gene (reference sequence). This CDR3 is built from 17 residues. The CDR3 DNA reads TGTGCCTGGAGCCAGGACCTTATCAGCGGGGGCAAGAATGAGCAGTTCTTC. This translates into CAWSQDLISGGKNEQFF.

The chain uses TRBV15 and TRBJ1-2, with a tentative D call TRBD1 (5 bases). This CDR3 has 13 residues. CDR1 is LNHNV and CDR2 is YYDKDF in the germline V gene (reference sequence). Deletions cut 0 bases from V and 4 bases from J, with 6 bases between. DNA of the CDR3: TGTGCCACCAGCAGAGACGGGGGCTATGGCTACACCTTC. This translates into CATSRDGGYGYTF.

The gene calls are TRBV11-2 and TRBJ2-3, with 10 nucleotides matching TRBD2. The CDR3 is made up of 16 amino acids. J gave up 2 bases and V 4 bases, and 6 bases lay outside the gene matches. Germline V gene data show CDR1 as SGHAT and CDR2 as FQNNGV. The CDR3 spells CASSSPSGGNTDTQYF. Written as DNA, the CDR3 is TGTGCCAGCAGCTCCCCTAGCGGGGGAAACACAGATACGCAGTATTTT.

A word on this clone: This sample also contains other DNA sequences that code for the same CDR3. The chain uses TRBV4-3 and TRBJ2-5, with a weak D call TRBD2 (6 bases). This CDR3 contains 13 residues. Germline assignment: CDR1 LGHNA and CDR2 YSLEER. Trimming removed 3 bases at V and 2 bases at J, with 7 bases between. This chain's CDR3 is CASSQGLQETQYF. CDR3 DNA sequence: TGCGCCAGCAGCCAGGGACTTCAAGAGACCCAGTACTTC.

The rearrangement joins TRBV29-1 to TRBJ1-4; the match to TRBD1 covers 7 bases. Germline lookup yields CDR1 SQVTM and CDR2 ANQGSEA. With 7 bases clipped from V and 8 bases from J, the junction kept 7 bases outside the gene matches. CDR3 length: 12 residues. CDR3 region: CSASGTVEKLFF. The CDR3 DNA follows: TGCAGCGCCTCCGGGACAGTAGAAAAACTGTTTTTT.

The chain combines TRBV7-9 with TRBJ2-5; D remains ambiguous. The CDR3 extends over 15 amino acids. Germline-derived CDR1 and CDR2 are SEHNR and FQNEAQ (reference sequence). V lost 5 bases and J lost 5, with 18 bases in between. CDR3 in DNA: TGTGCCAGCAGCGTCCCGGGCCTCAAGGCGGAGACCCAGTACTTC. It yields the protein CASSVPGLKAETQYF.